This T cell receptor beta chain originates from a study of blood T cells in healthy people across ages. Whole-study findings and limits: Calculation of diversity from one million T cells yielded estimates considered to be underestimates.

A remark on this clonotype: The antigen is unknown.

Alongside a J-beta primer mix, a sample-barcoded 5' primer served in a second PCR lasting about 6 to 12 cycles. Each TCR beta cDNA got a 12-nucleotide random molecular identifier. One entry per CDR3 protein results from TCRdb running MiXCR on the 5' RACE reads. The data show under 800,000 distinct CDR3 sequences, with roughly 20% seen just once and roughly 3.4% held by the top ten. PBMCs numbering at least 7 million were isolated per sample. The V end lost 5 bases, the J end lost 2 bases, and 9 bases lay between the germline ends. This CDR3 is 13 amino acids long. Germline values: CDR1 SGHTA, CDR2 FQGTGA.

The rearrangement links TRBV7-3 to TRBJ2-5; no clear D. The sequence was obtained from a man between 65 and 85 years old in good health. The sample comprised blood. CDR3 in amino acids: CASSVGYQETQYF. In nucleotides, the CDR3 is TGTGCCAGCAGCGTGGGGTATCAAGAGACCCAGTACTTC.